The 18 T cell receptor beta chains given below trace back to one sample, sequenced in a study of T cell changes during pregnancy in multiple sclerosis. Data came from immunoSEQ multiplex PCR; TCRdb stores just in-frame clones and leaves some out. The top ten clones hold 2.5% to 3.5% of a sample with some 100,000 clones, approximately 92% of them seen once. The sample here was peripheral blood, taken in the second trimester of pregnancy. These receptors all come from a female donor with multiple sclerosis, enrolled in a pregnancy study.

The gene calls are TRBV5-1 and TRBJ2-3; 13 bases map to TRBD2. Germline V CDR1 and CDR2: SGHRS, YFSETQ. The length of the CDR3 is 16 residues. Trimming took 4 bases from V and 1 from J; bases not matched to a gene: 3. CDR3 in DNA: TGCGCCAGCAGCATAACTAGCGGGAGGGGCACAGATACGCAGTATTTT. Translation: CASSITSGRGTDTQYF.

This rearrangement joins TRBV19 to TRBJ2-1, with TRBD2 matching over 14 bases. Germline V gene data show CDR1 as LNHDA and CDR2 as SQIVND (reference sequence). J gave up 10 bases and V 7 bases, and 12 bases lay outside the gene matches. The CDR3 extends over 16 amino acids. The CDR3 reads CASTPQRGLAGAEQFF. CDR3 sequence (DNA): TGTGCCAGTACCCCACAAAGGGGACTAGCGGGAGCGGAGCAGTTCTTC.

In DNA, the CDR3 is TGTGCCACCGGACAGAACAACCTCAAAGCTTTCTTT. Translating it yields CATGQNNLKAFF. The gene calls are TRBV2 and TRBJ1-1; D perhaps matches TRBD1 (6 bases). With 10 bases removed from V and 9 bases from J, the gap between germline ends came to 18 bases. The germline CDR1 and CDR2 sequences are SNHLY and FYNNEI. The CDR3 contains 12 residues.

This chain links TRBV2 with TRBJ2-7; 9 nucleotides match TRBD1. The J segment lost 1 base and the V segment lost 6 bases, leaving 7 bases of the junction unmatched. The germline CDR1 and CDR2 sequences are SNHLY and FYNNEI. The length of the CDR3 is 15 residues. The CDR3 sequence is CASSQTGGRSYEQYF. In nucleotides, the CDR3 is TGTGCCAGCAGCCAGACAGGGGGGAGGTCCTACGAGCAGTACTTC. Supplemented by reference TRBV2 and TRBJ2-7, the full variable domain reads EPEVTQTPSHQVTQMGQEVILRCVPISNHLYFYWYRQILGQKVEFLVSFYNNEISEKSEIFDDQFSVERPDGSNFTLKIRSTKLEDSAMYFCASSQTGGRSYEQYFGPGTRLTVT.

This clone was picked up one time. The rearrangement joins TRBV11-2 to TRBJ2-7; TRBD2 aligns across 7 bases. The CDR3 consists of 15 residues. Unmatched junction bases numbered 7, after V lost 5 bases and J lost 0 bases. The V gene's germline CDR1 is SGHAT and CDR2 FQNNGV. The CDR3 nucleotides are TGTGCCAGCAGCCGACTAGCCGATAACTCCTACGAGCAGTACTTC. Protein: CASSRLADNSYEQYF.

J is TRBJ2-7 and V is TRBV6-5, with a weak D call TRBD2 (5 bases). The germline V gene encodes CDR1 MNHEY and CDR2 SVGAGI. The CDR3 consists of 13 residues. With 0 bases removed from V and 6 bases from J, the gap between germline ends came to 9 bases. CDR3 region: CASSYSEDSEQYF. In nucleotides, the CDR3 is TGTGCCAGCAGTTACTCGGAGGATTCCGAGCAGTACTTC.

The J gene is TRBJ2-6, the V gene TRBV19; D perhaps matches TRBD2 (6 bases). Germline loops: CDR1 LNHDA, CDR2 SQIVND (reference sequence). This CDR3 contains 18 residues. V was shortened by 5 bases and J by 4 bases, with 21 bases between the two germline ends. DNA for the CDR3: TGTGCCAGTAGTCTGAAGGGACGGACTATATCCGGGGCCAACGTCCTGACTTTC. It yields the protein CASSLKGRTISGANVLTF.

The rearrangement uses TRBV5-6 and TRBJ2-6, with no clear D. V shed 2 bases and J shed 0 bases, with 6 bases lying between them. Germline-derived CDR1 and CDR2 are SGHDT and YYEEEE. The CDR3 length is 15 residues. The CDR3 sequence: CASSFTGSGANVLTF. CDR3 nucleotides: TGTGCCAGCAGCTTCACGGGCTCTGGGGCCAACGTCCTGACTTTC.

CDR3 residues: CASSWSTGELFF. CDR3 sequence (DNA): TGTGCCAGCAGCTGGAGTACCGGGGAGCTGTTTTTT. The chain couples TRBV6-1 to TRBJ2-2; D is unresolved. The CDR3 consists of 12 residues. The germline gives CDR1 MNHNS, CDR2 SASEGT. The V gene lost 6 bases and the J gene lost 5 bases, with 7 bases spanning the gap.

This clone was seen a single time. This chain uses TRBV27 with TRBJ1-2; D is unclear. Germline loops: CDR1 MNHEY, CDR2 SMNVEV (reference sequence). The CDR3 length is 12 residues. Trimming took 5 bases from V and 7 from J, leaving 11 bases between them. DNA for the CDR3: TGTGCCAGCAGTCCGGGTGGTGCTGGCTACACCTTC. It yields the protein CASSPGGAGYTF.

As DNA, the CDR3 is TGTGCCAGCAGCCAAGGTCCGAACAGGGTTTTAACAGATACGCAGTATTTT. Protein product: CASSQGPNRVLTDTQYF. V usage is TRBV4-2 and J usage is TRBJ2-3; maybe TRBD1 (6 bases). With 1 base removed from V and 3 bases from J, the gap between germline ends came to 17 bases. This CDR3 has 17 amino acids. The V gene's germline CDR1 is LGHNA and CDR2 YNFKEQ.

The chain employs TRBV29-1 and TRBJ2-5; the match to TRBD2 covers 8 bases. The junction had 5 bases not matched to a gene; V was cut back by 3 bases and J by 11 bases. The CDR3 covers 11 residues. Germline loops: CDR1 SQVTM, CDR2 ANQGSEA. CDR3 in DNA: TGCAGCGTTGACCCTAGCGGGCAACAGTACTTC. Its translation: CSVDPSGQQYF.

The sample holds a few counts of this clone. As DNA, the CDR3 is TGTGCCAGCAAGACAGGTTACGGAAACACCATATATTTT. Its protein product is CASKTGYGNTIYF. This chain uses TRBV19 with TRBJ1-3; TRBD1 is a possible D gene (6 bases). The CDR3 contains 13 residues. Trimming pared 9 bases from V and 4 bases from J, leaving 13 bases between. The germline CDR1 and CDR2 sequences are LNHDA and SQIVND (reference sequence).

The CDR3 protein is CASSISGAYEQYF. The CDR3 DNA is TGTGCCAGTAGTATATCCGGTGCCTACGAGCAGTACTTC. The rearrangement joins TRBV19 to TRBJ2-7, with unresolved D. Trimming pared 2 bases from V and 2 bases from J, leaving 7 bases between. The CDR3 sequence is 13 residues long. CDR1 is LNHDA and CDR2 is SQIVND in the germline V gene (reference sequence).

The chain uses TRBV9 and TRBJ1-4, with TRBD1 identical over 7 bases. CDR3 length: 14 amino acids. Germline CDR1 is SGDLS and CDR2 is YYNGEE. The trim removed 3 bases at V and 3 bases at J, leaving 2 bases unmatched. CDR3: CASSAGQANEKLFF. CDR3 sequence (DNA): TGTGCCAGCAGCGCTGGACAGGCTAATGAAAAACTGTTTTTT.

This sequence joins TRBV28 and TRBJ2-7, with a possible D match to TRBD1 (6 bases). V was trimmed by 4 bases and J by 2 bases, leaving 27 bases between them. CDR1 is MDHEN and CDR2 is SYDVKM in the germline V gene. The CDR3 contains 19 residues. The CDR3 DNA reads as TGTGCCAGCAGTTCCCTGCGGTTTGACAGGCAAACGAAAGCCTACGAGCAGTACTTC. Translating gives CASSSLRFDRQTKAYEQYF.

The V gene is TRBV4-3, the J gene TRBJ2-3; 10 bases match TRBD2. Per the germline V gene, CDR1 is LGHNA and CDR2 is YSLEER. The ends lost 0 bases at V and 2 bases at J; junction bases unmatched: 2. This CDR3 spans 16 amino acids. CDR3 bases: TGCGCCAGCAGCCAAGAACTAGCGGGGACCACAGATACGCAGTATTTT. Translating it yields CASSQELAGTTDTQYF.

This chain links TRBV29-1 with TRBJ2-1; 8 bases align to TRBD1. Germline V lookup: CDR1 SQVTM, CDR2 ANQGSEA. Germline trimming cut 4 bases from V and 10 bases from J; bases unmatched to any gene: 9. This CDR3 has 13 amino acids. The CDR3, as DNA: TGCAGCGTTGGGACAGGGCGCCTTACGGAGCAGTTCTTC. It is translated as CSVGTGRLTEQFF.